A single sample is the source of the 7 T cell receptor beta chains below, sequenced in a study of blood T cell repertoires in COVID-19. Repertoires were generated with immunoSEQ multiplex PCR, while TCRdb's copy carries only in-frame clones and drops some. Found here are some 120,000 clones, over 85% of them singletons; the top ten hold more than 3%. Source material: peripheral blood. These receptor sequences come from a man between 50 and 59 years old with active COVID-19.

The chain is built from TRBV6-6 and TRBJ1-5; no reliable D call. The germline gives CDR1 MNHNY, CDR2 SVGAGI (reference sequence). V was cut by 4 bases and J by 4 bases, with 8 bases left in between. The CDR3 totals 13 residues. This CDR3 is CASSFARNQPQHF. For the CDR3, the DNA is TGTGCCAGCAGTTTCGCGAGGAATCAGCCCCAGCATTTT.

The chain links TRBV10-3 to TRBJ2-5, with TRBD2 matching over 11 bases. The CDR3 spans 18 residues. Trimming removed 0 bases from V and 5 bases from J; junction bases left unmatched: 11. CDR1 is ENHRY and CDR2 is SYGVKD in the germline V gene. CDR3 loop: CAISESSSGRAIYETQYF. The CDR3 DNA reads as TGTGCCATCAGTGAGTCAAGTAGCGGGAGGGCGATTTACGAGACCCAGTACTTC.

This chain uses TRBV3-1 (or the pseudogene TRBV3-2) with TRBJ2-2; 9 positions match TRBD2. Germline assignment: CDR1 LGHDT and CDR2 YNNKEL (reference sequence). V lost 2 bases to trimming and J lost 4 bases; unmatched junction nucleotides: 8. This CDR3 has 17 residues. In DNA, the CDR3 is TGTGCCAGCAGCCAACGCGGTTCGCGGGGGGGCACCGGGGAGCTGTTTTTT. Encoded protein: CASSQRGSRGGTGELFF.

Details on this clone: One end of the junction fails to match germline, which may point to a read error. J is TRBJ1-1 and V is TRBV10-3, with D perhaps TRBD1 (5 bases). The CDR3 covers 12 residues. Germline V lookup: CDR1 ENHRY, CDR2 SYGVKD. CDR3 sequence (DNA): TGTGCCTCGGGGGTTGGGGGAGACCACAAGGCCTTT. Protein product: CASGVGGDHKAF.

This rearrangement joins TRBV5-5 to TRBJ2-5, with D hard to call. From germline, CDR1 is SGHKS and CDR2 YYEKEE (reference sequence). The CDR3 loop spans 14 amino acids. Trimming stripped 0 bases from V and 9 bases from J, with 15 bases between. The DNA of the CDR3 is TGTGCCAGCAGCTTGGAACAGTCTCTTTCGGCCCAGTACTTC. Protein sequence: CASSLEQSLSAQYF. Full variable domain (remainder filled in from reference TRBV5-5 and TRBJ2-5): DAGVTQSPTHLIKTRGQQVTLRCSPISGHKSVSWYQQVLGQGPQFIFQYYEKEERGRGNFPDRFSARQFPNYSSELNVNALLLGDSALYLCASSLEQSLSAQYFGPGTRLLVL.

The chain employs TRBV6-5 and TRBJ1-6; D uncertain. The CDR3 loop spans 13 amino acids. Germline CDR1 MNHEY, CDR2 SVGAGI. The V and J ends lost 5 bases and 11 bases respectively, with 13 bases between them. CDR3 region: CASSRTTDAPLHF. DNA of the CDR3: TGTGCCAGCAGTCGGACTACAGATGCACCCCTCCACTTT.

This rearrangement joins TRBV10-3 to TRBJ1-1; 8 nucleotides match TRBD1. The CDR3 has 14 residues. Germline V gene data show CDR1 as ENHRY and CDR2 as SYGVKD. With 8 bases clipped from V and 4 bases from J, the junction kept 9 bases outside the gene matches. This CDR3 is CAIAKDREGTEAFF. CDR3 DNA: TGTGCCATCGCTAAGGACAGGGAAGGCACTGAAGCTTTCTTT.